The 15 T cell receptor beta chains in this list originate from one sample, sequenced in a study of cytomegalovirus exposure and HLA in healthy donors. Primers included in the PCR were 60 Vbeta and 13 Jbeta primers. Repertoires were generated with immunoSEQ multiplex PCR, while TCRdb's copy carries only in-frame clones and drops some. The sample has 60,000 or so clones; around 83% are singletons. Input material: PBMCs. The receptors come from a middle-aged man in good health and CMV-seronegative.

The chain has TRBV15 and TRBJ2-5; 7 nucleotides align to TRBD2. CDR3 length equals 15 residues. The J segment lost 3 bases and the V segment lost 0 bases, leaving 4 bases of the junction unmatched. CDR1 and CDR2 (germline): LNHNV, YYDKDF (reference sequence). In DNA, the CDR3 is TGTGCCACCAGCAGAGATGTGGGGAGGGAAGAGACCCAGTACTTC. Translation: CATSRDVGREETQYF.

The chain is built from TRBV11-2 and TRBJ1-1, with D possibly matching TRBD1 (6 bases). Trimming cost V 5 bases and J 1 base, with 20 bases left between them. The CDR3 runs to 17 residues. Germline V lookup: CDR1 SGHAT, CDR2 FQNNGV. CDR3 sequence reads: CASSPGHATVSNTEAFF. The CDR3 DNA reads as TGTGCCAGCAGCCCGGGACACGCGACGGTTTCGAACACTGAAGCTTTCTTT.

The chain employs TRBV30 and TRBJ2-5; 12 bases map to TRBD1. The end of the DNA fits TRBJ2-7 better, so the J call may be wrong. The V gene's germline CDR1 is GTSNPN and CDR2 SVGIG (reference sequence). The CDR3 has 19 residues. The DNA of the CDR3 is TGTGCCTGGAGTCCAACCGGGACAGGGGGCTCCTACGCTCCCTACGAGCAGTACTTC. Encoded protein: CAWSPTGTGGSYAPYEQYF.

V usage is TRBV10-3 and J usage is TRBJ2-2, with D possibly TRBD2 on 5 matching bases. The ends were cut back, 8 bases at V and 7 bases at J, with 14 bases in the middle. Germline V lookup: CDR1 ENHRY, CDR2 SYGVKD. The CDR3 contains 13 residues. The CDR3 spells CAIRRDGVGELFF. DNA for the CDR3: TGTGCCATCCGCCGGGATGGGGTCGGGGAGCTGTTTTTT.

This chain uses TRBV5-1 with TRBJ1-5; D gene unclear. CDR1 is SGHRS and CDR2 is YFSETQ in the germline V gene. CDR3 length: 15 residues. Trimming left V 0 bases short and J 5 bases short, with 12 bases between. CDR3 region: CASSLGVSRDQPQHF. The CDR3, as DNA: TGCGCCAGCAGCTTGGGGGTCAGCCGGGATCAGCCCCAGCATTTT. Full variable domain (rest looked up from reference TRBV5-1 and TRBJ1-5): KAGVTQTPRYLIKTRGQQVTLSCSPISGHRSVSWYQQTPGQGLQFLFEYFSETQRNKGNFPGRFSGRQFSNSRSEMNVSTLELGDSALYLCASSLGVSRDQPQHFGDGTRLSIL.

J is TRBJ1-4 and V is TRBV30, with D hard to call. Germline-derived CDR1 and CDR2 are GTSNPN and SVGIG (reference sequence). V was cut by 6 bases and J by 3 bases, with 5 bases left in between. The CDR3 covers 11 residues. CDR3 nucleotide sequence: TGTGCCTGCGCAGCTAATGAAAAACTGTTTTTT. Amino acids: CACAANEKLFF.

This chain joins TRBV25-1 and TRBJ1-1; 9 nucleotides match TRBD1. This CDR3 has 15 residues. J was trimmed by 4 bases and V by 4 bases; bases with no gene match: 7. Germline lookup yields CDR1 MGHDK and CDR2 SYGVNS. The CDR3 nucleotides read TGTGCCAGCAGTGCCCCGGGACAGGGCGGCACTGAAGCTTTCTTT. Its protein product is CASSAPGQGGTEAFF.

The chain uses TRBV12-5 and TRBJ1-6; 7 bases line up with TRBD1. This CDR3 is 15 amino acids long. Germline CDR1 LGHNT, CDR2 FRNRAP. After removal of 5 bases from V and 7 bases from J, the junction contained 8 bases not matched to a gene. The chain's CDR3 is CASGPGRGLNSPLHF. The CDR3 region has the DNA TGTGCTAGTGGTCCTGGCAGGGGGTTGAATTCACCCCTCCACTTT.

The chain is built from TRBV4-1 and TRBJ1-2; D is possibly TRBD1 (6 bases). The germline CDR1 and CDR2 sequences are MGHRA and YSYEKL. V lost 3 bases and J lost 7, with 15 bases in between. The CDR3 consists of 14 residues. The CDR3 DNA reads as TGCGCCAGCAGCCACCTTGACAGGTTCGCTGGCTACACCTTC. This sequence encodes CASSHLDRFAGYTF.

The CDR3 spells CASSQDGGVPNRYTQYF. In DNA, the CDR3 is TGCGCCAGCAGCCAAGATGGGGGGGTCCCTAATCGGTATACGCAGTATTTT. The V and J genes are TRBV4-1 and TRBJ2-3; 7 nucleotides align to TRBD2. The CDR3 consists of 17 residues. The germline V gene has CDR1 MGHRA and CDR2 YSYEKL. V was clipped by 0 bases and J by 7 bases; unmatched bases: 13.

The gene calls are TRBV19 and TRBJ2-1, with TRBD1 as a possible D gene (6 bases). Deletions cut 6 bases from V and 2 bases from J, with 14 bases between. CDR3 length: 15 residues. Germline V gene lookup returns CDR1 LNHDA and CDR2 SQIVND (reference sequence). CDR3 sequence: CASRMWGLPYNEQFF. CDR3 in DNA: TGTGCCAGTAGAATGTGGGGGCTCCCCTACAATGAGCAGTTCTTC.

The chain's CDR3 is CASSLAGARANTEAFF. In DNA form, the CDR3 reads TGTGCCAGCAGCTTAGCGGGGGCCAGGGCGAACACTGAAGCTTTCTTT. The gene calls are TRBV7-2 and TRBJ1-1; TRBD1 might be the D (6 bases). V lost 0 bases and J 1 base, leaving 12 bases between the germline ends. The CDR3 covers 16 residues. The V gene's germline CDR1 is SGHTA and CDR2 FQGNSA.

The chain has TRBV19 and TRBJ2-3; D perhaps matches TRBD1 (5 bases). CDR3 length: 15 residues. Per germline, CDR1 LNHDA and CDR2 SQIVND (reference sequence). Deletions cut 3 bases from V and 1 base from J, with 11 bases between. CDR3 sequence reads: CASSILKGRTDTQYF. The CDR3 DNA is TGTGCCAGTAGTATTTTGAAGGGGCGCACAGATACGCAGTATTTT.

This chain connects TRBV13 to TRBJ2-3; possible D gene TRBD2, 6 bases. V shed 4 bases and J shed 2 bases, with 19 bases lying between them. The CDR3 loop spans 17 amino acids. Germline CDR1 reads PRHDT; CDR2 reads FYEKMQ (reference sequence). Here the CDR3 DNA reads TGTGCCAGCAGCTCCCAGTTAGGGTGGGGGGTCACAGATACGCAGTATTTT. Residues: CASSSQLGWGVTDTQYF. Variable domain in full (rest from reference TRBV13 and TRBJ2-3): AAGVIQSPRHLIKEKRETATLKCYPIPRHDTVYWYQQGPGQDPQFLISFYEKMQSDKGSIPDRFSAQQFSDYHSELNMSSLELGDSALYFCASSSQLGWGVTDTQYFGPGTRLTVL.

The chain recombines TRBV12-5 with TRBJ2-2; a possible D gene is TRBD1 (6 bases). The germline V gene encodes CDR1 LGHNT and CDR2 FRNRAP. The CDR3 is 15 residues long. The V gene lost 0 bases and the J gene lost 2 bases, with 7 bases spanning the gap. CDR3 amino acids: CASGLVQGNTGELFF. CDR3 bases: TGTGCTAGTGGTTTGGTACAGGGAAACACCGGGGAGCTGTTTTTT.